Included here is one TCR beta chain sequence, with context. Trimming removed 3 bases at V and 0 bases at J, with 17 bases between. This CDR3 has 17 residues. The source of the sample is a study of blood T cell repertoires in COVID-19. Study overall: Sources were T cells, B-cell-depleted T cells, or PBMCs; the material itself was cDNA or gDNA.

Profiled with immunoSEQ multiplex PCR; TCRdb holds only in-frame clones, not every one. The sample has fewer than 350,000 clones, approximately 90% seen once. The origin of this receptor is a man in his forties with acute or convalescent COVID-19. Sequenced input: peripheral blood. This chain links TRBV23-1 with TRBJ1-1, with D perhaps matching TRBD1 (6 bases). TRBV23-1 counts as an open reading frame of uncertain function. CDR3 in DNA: TGCGCCAGCAGTCAGTCTCCGGGACACTGCATGAACACTGAAGCTTTCTTT. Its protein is CASSQSPGHCMNTEAFF.